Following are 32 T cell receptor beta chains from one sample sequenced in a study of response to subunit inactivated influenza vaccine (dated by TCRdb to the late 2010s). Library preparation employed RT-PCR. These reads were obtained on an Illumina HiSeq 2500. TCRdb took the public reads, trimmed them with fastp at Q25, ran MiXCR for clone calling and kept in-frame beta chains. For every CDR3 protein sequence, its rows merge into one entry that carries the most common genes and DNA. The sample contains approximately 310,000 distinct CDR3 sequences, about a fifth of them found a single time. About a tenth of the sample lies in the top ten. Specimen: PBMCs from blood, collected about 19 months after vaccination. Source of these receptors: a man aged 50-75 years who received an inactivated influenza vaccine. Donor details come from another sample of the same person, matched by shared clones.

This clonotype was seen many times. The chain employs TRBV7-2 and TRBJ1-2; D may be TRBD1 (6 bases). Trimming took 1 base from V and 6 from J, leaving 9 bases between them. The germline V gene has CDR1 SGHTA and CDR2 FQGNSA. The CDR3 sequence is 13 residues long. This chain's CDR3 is CASSLDRVNGYTF. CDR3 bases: TGTGCCAGCAGCTTAGACAGGGTTAATGGCTACACCTTC.

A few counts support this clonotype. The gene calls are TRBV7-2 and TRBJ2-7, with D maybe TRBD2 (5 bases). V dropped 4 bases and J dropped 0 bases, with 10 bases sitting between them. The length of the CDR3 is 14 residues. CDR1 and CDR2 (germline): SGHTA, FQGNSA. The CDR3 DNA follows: TGTGCCAGCAGCTCCGGGATGTACTCCTACGAGCAGTACTTC. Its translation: CASSSGMYSYEQYF. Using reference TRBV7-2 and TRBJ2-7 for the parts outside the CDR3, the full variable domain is GAGVSQSPSNKVTEKGKDVELRCDPISGHTALYWYRQSLGQGLEFLIYFQGNSAPDKSGLPSDRFSAERTGGSVSTLTIQRTQQEDSAVYLCASSSGMYSYEQYFGPGTRLTVT.

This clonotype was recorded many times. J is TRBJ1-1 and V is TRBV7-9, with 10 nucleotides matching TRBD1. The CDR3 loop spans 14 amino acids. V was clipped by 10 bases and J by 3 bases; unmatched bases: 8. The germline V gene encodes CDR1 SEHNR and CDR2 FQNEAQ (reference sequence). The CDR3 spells CATRPGQGDTEAFF. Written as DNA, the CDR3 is TGTGCCACCCGACCCGGACAGGGGGACACTGAAGCTTTCTTT.

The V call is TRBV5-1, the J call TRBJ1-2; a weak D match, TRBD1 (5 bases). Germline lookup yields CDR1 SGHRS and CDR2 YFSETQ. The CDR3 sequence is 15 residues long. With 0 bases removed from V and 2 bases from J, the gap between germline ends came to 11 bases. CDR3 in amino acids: CASSLEGTYNYGYTF. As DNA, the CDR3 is TGCGCCAGCAGCTTGGAGGGGACCTACAACTATGGCTACACCTTC.

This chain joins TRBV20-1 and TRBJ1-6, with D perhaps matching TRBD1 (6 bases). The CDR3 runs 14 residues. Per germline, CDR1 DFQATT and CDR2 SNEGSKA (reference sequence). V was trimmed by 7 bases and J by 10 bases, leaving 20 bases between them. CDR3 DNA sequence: TGCAGTGTAGATCCCGGGACACTAAGATCACCCCTCCACTTT. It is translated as CSVDPGTLRSPLHF.

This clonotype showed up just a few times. In DNA, the CDR3 is TGTGCCAGCAGCTCAGGGGGGCGGCAGTTCTTC. Translating it yields CASSSGGRQFF. The rearrangement uses TRBV7-3 and TRBJ2-1; perhaps TRBD1 as D (7 bases). There are 11 residues in the CDR3. Trimming pared 4 bases from V and 12 bases from J, leaving 10 bases between. Per germline, CDR1 SGHTA and CDR2 FQGTGA.

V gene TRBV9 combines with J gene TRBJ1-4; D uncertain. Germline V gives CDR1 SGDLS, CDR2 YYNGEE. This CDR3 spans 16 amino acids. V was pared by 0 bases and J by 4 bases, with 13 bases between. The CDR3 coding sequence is TGTGCCAGCAGCGTAGGAGGGTTTGGTGGTAATGAAAAACTGTTTTTT. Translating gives CASSVGGFGGNEKLFF.

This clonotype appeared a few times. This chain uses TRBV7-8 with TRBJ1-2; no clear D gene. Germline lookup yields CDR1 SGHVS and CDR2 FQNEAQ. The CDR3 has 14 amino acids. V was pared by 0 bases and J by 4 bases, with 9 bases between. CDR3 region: CASSLAGLGYGYTF. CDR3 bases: TGTGCCAGCAGCTTAGCGGGGTTGGGCTATGGCTACACCTTC.

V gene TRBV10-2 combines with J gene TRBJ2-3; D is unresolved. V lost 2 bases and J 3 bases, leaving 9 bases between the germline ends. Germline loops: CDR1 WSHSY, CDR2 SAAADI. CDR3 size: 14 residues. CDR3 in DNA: TGCGCCAGCAGTGAGGGGGTTCCGACAGATACGCAGTATTTT. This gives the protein CASSEGVPTDTQYF.

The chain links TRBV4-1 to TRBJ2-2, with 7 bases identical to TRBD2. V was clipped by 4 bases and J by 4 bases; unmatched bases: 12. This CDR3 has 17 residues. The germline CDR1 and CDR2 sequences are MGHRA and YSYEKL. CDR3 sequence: CASSRRGGGGSTGELFF. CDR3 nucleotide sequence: TGCGCCAGCAGCCGGCGGGGTGGCGGGGGATCCACCGGGGAGCTGTTTTTT.

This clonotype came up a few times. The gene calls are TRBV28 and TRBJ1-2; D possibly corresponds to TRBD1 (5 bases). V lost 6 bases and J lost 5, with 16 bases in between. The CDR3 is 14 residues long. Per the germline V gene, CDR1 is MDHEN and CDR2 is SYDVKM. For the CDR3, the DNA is TGTGCCAGCAGGGTGGGGACGGATGGGTATGGCTACACCTTC. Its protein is CASRVGTDGYGYTF.

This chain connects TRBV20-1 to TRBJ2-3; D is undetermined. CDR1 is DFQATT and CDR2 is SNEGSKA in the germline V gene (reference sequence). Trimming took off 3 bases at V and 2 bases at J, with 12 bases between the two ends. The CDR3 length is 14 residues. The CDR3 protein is CSARMGGSTDTQYF. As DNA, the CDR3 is TGCAGTGCTAGGATGGGCGGATCCACAGATACGCAGTATTTT.

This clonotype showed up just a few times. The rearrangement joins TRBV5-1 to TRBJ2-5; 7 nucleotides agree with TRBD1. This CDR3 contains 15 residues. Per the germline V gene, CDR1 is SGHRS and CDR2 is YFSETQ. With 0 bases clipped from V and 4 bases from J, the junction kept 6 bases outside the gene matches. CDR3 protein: CASSLVQGNLETQYF. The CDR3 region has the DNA TGCGCCAGCAGCTTGGTACAGGGGAACCTAGAGACCCAGTACTTC.

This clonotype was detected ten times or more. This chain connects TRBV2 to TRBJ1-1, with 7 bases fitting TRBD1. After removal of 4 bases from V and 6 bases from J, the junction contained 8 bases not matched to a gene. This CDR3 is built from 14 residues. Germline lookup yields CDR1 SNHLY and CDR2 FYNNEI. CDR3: CASSALTGRAEAFF. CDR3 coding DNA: TGTGCCAGCAGTGCATTGACAGGGAGGGCTGAAGCTTTCTTT.

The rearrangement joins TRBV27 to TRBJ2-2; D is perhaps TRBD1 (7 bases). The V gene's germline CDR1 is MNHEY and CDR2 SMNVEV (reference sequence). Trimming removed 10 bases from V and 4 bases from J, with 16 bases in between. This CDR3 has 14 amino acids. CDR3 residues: CATRQGGGTGELFF. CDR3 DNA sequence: TGTGCCACCCGACAGGGAGGCGGCACCGGGGAGCTGTTTTTT.

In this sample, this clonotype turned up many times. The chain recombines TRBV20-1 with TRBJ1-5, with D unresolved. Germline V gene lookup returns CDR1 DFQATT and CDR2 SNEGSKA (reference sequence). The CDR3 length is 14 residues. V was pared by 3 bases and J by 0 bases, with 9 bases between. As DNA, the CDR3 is TGCAGTGCTAGTCTCGGGCCTAGCAATCAGCCCCAGCATTTT. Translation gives CSASLGPSNQPQHF.

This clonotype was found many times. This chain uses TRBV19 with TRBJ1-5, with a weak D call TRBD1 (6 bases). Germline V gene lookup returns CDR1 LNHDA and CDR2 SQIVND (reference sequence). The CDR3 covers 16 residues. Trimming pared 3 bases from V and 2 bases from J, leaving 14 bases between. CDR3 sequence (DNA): TGTGCCAGTAGTATCACAGGGATGAGGGGCAATCAGCCCCAGCATTTT. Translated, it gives CASSITGMRGNQPQHF.

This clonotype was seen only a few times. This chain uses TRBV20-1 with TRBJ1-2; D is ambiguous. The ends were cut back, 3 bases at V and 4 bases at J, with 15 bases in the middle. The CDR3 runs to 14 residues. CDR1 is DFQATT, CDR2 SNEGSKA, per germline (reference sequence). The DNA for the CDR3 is TGCAGTGCTAGGACCGGACGGGAAATCTATGGCTACACCTTC. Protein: CSARTGREIYGYTF.

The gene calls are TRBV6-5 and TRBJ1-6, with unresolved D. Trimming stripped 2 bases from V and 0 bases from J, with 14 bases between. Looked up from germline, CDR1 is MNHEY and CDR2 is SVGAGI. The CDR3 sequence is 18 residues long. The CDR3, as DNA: TGTGCCAGCAGTTACAATTCTATCGGGAGCTCCTATAATTCACCCCTCCACTTT. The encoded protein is CASSYNSIGSSYNSPLHF.

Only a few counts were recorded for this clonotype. The DNA for the CDR3 is TGCGCCAGCAGCACCGGGGGTGATTACGAGCAGTACTTC. Encoded protein: CASSTGGDYEQYF. The rearrangement links TRBV5-1 to TRBJ2-7, with a weak D call TRBD2 (6 bases). V dropped 4 bases and J dropped 4 bases, with 12 bases sitting between them. The CDR3 runs 13 residues. Germline V gene data show CDR1 as SGHRS and CDR2 as YFSETQ.

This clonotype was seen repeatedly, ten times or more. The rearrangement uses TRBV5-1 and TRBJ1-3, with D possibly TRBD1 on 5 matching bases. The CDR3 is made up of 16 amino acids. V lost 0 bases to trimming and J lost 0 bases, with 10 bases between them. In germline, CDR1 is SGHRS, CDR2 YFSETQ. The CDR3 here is CASSLEGARSGNTIYF. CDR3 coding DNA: TGCGCCAGCAGCTTGGAAGGGGCCCGCTCTGGAAACACCATATATTTT.

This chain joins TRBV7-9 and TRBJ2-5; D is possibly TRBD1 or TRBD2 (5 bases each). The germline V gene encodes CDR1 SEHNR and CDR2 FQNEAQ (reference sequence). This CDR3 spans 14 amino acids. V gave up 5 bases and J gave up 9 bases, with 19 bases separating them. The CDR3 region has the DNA TGTGCCAGCAGCACACCGGGACCAGAAACGTCCCAGTACTTC. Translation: CASSTPGPETSQYF.

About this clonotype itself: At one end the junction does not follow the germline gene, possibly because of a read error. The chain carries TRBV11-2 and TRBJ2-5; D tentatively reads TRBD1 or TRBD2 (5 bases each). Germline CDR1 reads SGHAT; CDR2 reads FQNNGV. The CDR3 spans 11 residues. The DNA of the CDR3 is TGTGCCAGCAGCGCAGGGAGTCTACCGCACTTC. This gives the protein CASSAGSLPHF.

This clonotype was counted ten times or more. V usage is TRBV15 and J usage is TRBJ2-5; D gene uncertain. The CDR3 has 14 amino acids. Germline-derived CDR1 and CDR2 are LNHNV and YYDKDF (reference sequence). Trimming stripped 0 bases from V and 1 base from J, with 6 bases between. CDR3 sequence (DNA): TGTGCCACCAGCAGAGATATGGCCCAAGAGACCCAGTACTTC. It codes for CATSRDMAQETQYF. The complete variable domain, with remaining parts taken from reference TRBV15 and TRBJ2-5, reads DAMVIQNPRYQVTQFGKPVTLSCSQTLNHNVMYWYQQKSSQAPKLLFHYYDKDFNNEADTPDNFQSRRPNTSFCFLDIRSPGLGDTAMYLCATSRDMAQETQYFGPGTRLLVL.

Here the CDR3 reads CASSLPFMNTEAFF. The CDR3 DNA is TGTGCCAGCAGTTTACCCTTTATGAACACTGAAGCTTTCTTT. V usage is TRBV28 and J usage is TRBJ1-1, with no clear D. This CDR3 has 14 amino acids. Trimming took 2 bases from V and 0 from J, leaving 7 bases between them. Per germline, CDR1 MDHEN and CDR2 SYDVKM. Using reference TRBV28 and TRBJ1-1 for the parts outside the CDR3, the full variable domain is DVKVTQSSRYLVKRTGEKVFLECVQDMDHENMFWYRQDPGLGLRLIYFSYDVKMKEKGDIPEGYSVSREKKERFSLILESASTNQTSMYLCASSLPFMNTEAFFGQGTRLTVV.

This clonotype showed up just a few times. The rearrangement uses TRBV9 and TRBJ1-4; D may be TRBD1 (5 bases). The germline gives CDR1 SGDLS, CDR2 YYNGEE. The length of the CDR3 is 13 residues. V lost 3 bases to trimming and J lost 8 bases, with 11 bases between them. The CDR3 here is CASSDRDGEKLFF. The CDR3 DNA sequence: TGTGCCAGCAGCGACCGGGACGGGGAAAAACTGTTTTTT.

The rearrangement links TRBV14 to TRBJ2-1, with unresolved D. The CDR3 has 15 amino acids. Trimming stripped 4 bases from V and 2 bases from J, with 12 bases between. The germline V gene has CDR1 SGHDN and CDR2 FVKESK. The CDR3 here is CASSRARPTYNEQFF. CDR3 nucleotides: TGTGCCAGCAGCCGAGCGCGCCCGACCTACAATGAGCAGTTCTTC.

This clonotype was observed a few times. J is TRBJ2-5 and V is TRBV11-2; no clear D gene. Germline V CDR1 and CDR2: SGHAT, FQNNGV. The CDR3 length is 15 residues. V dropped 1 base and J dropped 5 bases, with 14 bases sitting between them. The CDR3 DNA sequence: TGTGCCAGCAGCTTAGTCCCTAGATCCGTTGAGACCCAGTACTTC. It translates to CASSLVPRSVETQYF. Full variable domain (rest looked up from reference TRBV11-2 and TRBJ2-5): EAGVAQSPRYKIIEKRQSVAFWCNPISGHATLYWYQQILGQGPKLLIQFQNNGVVDDSQLPKDRFSAERLKGVDSTLKIQPAKLEDSAVYLCASSLVPRSVETQYFGPGTRLLVL.

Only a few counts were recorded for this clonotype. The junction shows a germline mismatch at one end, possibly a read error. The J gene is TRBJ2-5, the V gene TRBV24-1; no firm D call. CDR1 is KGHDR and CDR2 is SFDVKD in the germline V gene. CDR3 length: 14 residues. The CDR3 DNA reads TGTGCCACCGGTGACGGCAGGTCCGGTGAGACCCAGTACTTC. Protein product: CATGDGRSGETQYF.

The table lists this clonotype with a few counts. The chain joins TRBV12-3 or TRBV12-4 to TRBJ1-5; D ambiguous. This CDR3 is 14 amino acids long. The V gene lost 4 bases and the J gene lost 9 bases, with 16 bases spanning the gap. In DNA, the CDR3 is TGTGCCAGCAGTTCCCGAGGGCCGGAGGTGCCCCAGCATTTT. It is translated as CASSSRGPEVPQHF.

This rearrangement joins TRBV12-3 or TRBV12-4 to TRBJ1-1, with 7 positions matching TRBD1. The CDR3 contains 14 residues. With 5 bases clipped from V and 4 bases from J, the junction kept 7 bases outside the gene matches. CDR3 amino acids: CASSTTGRGTEAFF. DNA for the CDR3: TGTGCCAGCAGTACGACAGGGCGGGGCACTGAAGCTTTCTTT.

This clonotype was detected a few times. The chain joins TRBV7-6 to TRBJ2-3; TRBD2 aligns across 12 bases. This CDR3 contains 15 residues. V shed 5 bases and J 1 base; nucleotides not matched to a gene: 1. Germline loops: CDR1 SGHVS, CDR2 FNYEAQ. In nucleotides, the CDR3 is TGTGCCAGCAGCCCTAGCGGGGGGGGCACAGATACGCAGTATTTT. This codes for CASSPSGGGTDTQYF.